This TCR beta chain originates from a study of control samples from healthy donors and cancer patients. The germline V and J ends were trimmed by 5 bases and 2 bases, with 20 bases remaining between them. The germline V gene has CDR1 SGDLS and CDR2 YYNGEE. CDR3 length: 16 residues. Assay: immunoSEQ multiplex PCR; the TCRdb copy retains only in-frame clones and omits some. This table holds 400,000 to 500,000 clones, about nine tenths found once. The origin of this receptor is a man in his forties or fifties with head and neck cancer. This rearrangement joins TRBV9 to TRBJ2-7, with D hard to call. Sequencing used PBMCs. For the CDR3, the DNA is TGTGCCAGCAGTGACCACTTAGACGCCCGACCCTACGAGCAGTACTTC. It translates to CASSDHLDARPYEQYF. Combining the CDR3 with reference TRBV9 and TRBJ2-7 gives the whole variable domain DSGVTQTPKHLITATGQRVTLRCSPRSGDLSVYWYQQSLDQGLQFLIQYYNGEERAKGNILERFSAQQFPDLHSELNLSSLELGDSALYFCASSDHLDARPYEQYFGPGTRLTVT.